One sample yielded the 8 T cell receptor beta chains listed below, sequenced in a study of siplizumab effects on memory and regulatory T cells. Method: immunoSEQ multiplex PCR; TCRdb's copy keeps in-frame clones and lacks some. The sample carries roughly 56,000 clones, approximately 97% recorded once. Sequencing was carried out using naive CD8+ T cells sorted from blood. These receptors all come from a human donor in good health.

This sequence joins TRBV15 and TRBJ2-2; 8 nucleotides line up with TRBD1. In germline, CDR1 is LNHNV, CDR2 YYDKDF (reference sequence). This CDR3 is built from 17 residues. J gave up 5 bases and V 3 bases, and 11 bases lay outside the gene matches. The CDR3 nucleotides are TGTGCCACCAGCAGGGAGCCGGGACAGGCCCTAACCGGGGAGCTGTTTTTT. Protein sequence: CATSREPGQALTGELFF.

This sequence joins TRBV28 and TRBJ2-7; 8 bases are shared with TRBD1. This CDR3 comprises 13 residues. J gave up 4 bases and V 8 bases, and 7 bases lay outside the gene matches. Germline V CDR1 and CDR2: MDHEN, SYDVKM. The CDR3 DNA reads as TGTGCCAGCGAGACAGGGGATACTTACGAGCAGTACTTC. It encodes CASETGDTYEQYF.

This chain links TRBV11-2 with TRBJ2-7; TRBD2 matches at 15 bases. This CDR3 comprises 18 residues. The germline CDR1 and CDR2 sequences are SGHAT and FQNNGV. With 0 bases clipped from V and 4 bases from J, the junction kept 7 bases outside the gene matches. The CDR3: CASSLDWGLAGGRYEQYF. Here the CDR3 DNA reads TGTGCCAGCAGCTTAGATTGGGGACTAGCGGGAGGACGGTACGAGCAGTACTTC. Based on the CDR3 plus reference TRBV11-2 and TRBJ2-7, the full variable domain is EAGVAQSPRYKIIEKRQSVAFWCNPISGHATLYWYQQILGQGPKLLIQFQNNGVVDDSQLPKDRFSAERLKGVDSTLKIQPAKLEDSAVYLCASSLDWGLAGGRYEQYFGPGTRLTVT.

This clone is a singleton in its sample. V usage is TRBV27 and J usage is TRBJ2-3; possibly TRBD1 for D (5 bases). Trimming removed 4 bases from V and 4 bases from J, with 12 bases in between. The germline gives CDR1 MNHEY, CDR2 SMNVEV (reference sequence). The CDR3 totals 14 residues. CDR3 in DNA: TGTGCCAGCAGTTCTAGGACATTCCCAGATACGCAGTATTTT. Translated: CASSSRTFPDTQYF.

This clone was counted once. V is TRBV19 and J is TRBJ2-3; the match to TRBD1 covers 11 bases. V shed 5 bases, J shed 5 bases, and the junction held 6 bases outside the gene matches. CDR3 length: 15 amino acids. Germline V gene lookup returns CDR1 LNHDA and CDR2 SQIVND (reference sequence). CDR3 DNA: TGTGCCAGTAGTCCGAGGACAGGGGGCATAGATACGCAGTATTTT. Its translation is CASSPRTGGIDTQYF.

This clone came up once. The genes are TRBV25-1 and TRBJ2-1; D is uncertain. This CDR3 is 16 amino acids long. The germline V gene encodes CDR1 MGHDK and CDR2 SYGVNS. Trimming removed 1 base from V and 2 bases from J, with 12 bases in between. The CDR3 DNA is TGTGCCAGCAGTGAATTTCGGGCTAGTCCCTACAATGAGCAGTTCTTC. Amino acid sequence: CASSEFRASPYNEQFF. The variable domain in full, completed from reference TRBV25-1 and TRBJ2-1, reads EADIYQTPRYLVIGTGKKITLECSQTMGHDKMYWYQQDPGMELHLIHYSYGVNSTEKGDLSSESTVSRIRTEHFPLTLESARPSHTSQYLCASSEFRASPYNEQFFGPGTRLTVL.

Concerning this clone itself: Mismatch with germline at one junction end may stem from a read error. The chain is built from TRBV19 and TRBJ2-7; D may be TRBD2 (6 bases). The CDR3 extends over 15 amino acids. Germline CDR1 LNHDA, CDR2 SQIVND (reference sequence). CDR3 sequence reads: CASSITGTASSEQYF. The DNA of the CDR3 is TGTGCCAGTAGTATCACCGGGACTGCCTCCTCCGAGCAGTACTTC.

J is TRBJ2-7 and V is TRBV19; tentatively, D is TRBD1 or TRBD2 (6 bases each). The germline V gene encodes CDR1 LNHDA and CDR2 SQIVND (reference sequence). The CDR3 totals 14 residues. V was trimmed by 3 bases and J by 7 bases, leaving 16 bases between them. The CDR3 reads CASSITGGTSEQYF. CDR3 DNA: TGTGCCAGTAGTATCACCGGGGGCACGTCAGAGCAGTACTTC.